Sequencing of this T cell receptor (beta chain) was carried out in a study of T-cell memory formation after mild COVID-19. Study details: The study found TCR clusters largely donor specific.

This clonotype was found once. One entry per CDR3 protein, called by TCRdb with MiXCR from the 5' RACE reads. The sample holds around 200,000 distinct CDR3 sequences, about 18% seen once. Per germline, CDR1 SGDLS and CDR2 YYNGEE. Between the trimmed V and J ends, which lost 0 bases and 4 bases, there was a span of 12 bases. The CDR3 is 15 residues long. V usage is TRBV9 and J usage is TRBJ2-3; tentative D call: TRBD2 (6 bases). Sequencing was carried out using PBMCs or a T cell subset sorted from them (not recorded which). This clonotype was obtained from a man between 18 and 35 years old who had mild COVID-19 (a few samples of this study predate the infection). Cell type and time point are not known. The CDR3 sequence is CASSVGLVRSDTQYF. The CDR3 DNA reads as TGTGCCAGCAGCGTAGGACTAGTCCGATCAGATACGCAGTATTTT.